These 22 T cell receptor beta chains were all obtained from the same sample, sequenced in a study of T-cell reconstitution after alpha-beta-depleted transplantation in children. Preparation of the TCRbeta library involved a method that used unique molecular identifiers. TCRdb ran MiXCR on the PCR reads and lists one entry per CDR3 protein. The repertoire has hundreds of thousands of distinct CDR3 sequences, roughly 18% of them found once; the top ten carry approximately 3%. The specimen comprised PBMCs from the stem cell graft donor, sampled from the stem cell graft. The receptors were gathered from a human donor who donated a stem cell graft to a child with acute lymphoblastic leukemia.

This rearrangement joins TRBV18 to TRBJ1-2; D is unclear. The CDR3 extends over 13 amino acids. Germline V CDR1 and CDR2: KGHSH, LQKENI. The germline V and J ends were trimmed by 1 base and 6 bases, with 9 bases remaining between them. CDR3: CASSPQGLDGYTF. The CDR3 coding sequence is TGTGCCAGCTCACCACAGGGTCTCGATGGCTACACCTTC.

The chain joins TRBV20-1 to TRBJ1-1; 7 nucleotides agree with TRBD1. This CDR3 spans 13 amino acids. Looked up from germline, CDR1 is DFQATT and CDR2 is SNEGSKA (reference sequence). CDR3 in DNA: TGCAGCGGGATTAGTGGACAGGCGGTTGAAGCTTTCTTT. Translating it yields CSGISGQAVEAFF.

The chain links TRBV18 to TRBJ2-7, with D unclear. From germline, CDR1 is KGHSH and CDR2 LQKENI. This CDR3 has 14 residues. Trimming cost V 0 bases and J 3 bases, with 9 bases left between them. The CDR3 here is CASSPPGRNYEQYF. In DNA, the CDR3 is TGTGCCAGCTCACCACCGGGCAGAAACTACGAGCAGTACTTC.

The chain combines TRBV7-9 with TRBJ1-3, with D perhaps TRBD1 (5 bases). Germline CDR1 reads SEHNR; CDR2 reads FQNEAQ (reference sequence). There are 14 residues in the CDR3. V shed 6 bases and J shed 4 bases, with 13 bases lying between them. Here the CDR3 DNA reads TGTGCCAGCAGATACACAGGATCCGGAAACACCATATATTTT. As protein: CASRYTGSGNTIYF.

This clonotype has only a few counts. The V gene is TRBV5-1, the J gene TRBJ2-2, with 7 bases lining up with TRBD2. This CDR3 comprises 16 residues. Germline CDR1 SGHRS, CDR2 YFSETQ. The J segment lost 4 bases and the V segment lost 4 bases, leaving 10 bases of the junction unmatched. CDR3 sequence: CASSPLVRGSTGELFF. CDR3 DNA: TGCGCCAGCAGCCCCCTGGTCCGCGGGAGCACCGGGGAGCTGTTTTTT.

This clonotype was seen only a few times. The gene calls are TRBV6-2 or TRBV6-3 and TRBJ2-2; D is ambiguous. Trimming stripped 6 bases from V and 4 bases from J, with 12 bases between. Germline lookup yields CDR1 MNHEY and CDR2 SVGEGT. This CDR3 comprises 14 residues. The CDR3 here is CASRRTPPTGELFF. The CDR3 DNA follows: TGTGCCAGCAGAAGGACCCCTCCCACCGGGGAGCTGTTTTTT.

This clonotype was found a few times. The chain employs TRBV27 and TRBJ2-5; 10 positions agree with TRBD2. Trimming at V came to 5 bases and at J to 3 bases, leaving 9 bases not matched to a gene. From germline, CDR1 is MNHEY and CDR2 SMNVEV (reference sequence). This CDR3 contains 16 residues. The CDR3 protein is CASSPGLAVSEETQYF. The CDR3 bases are TGTGCCAGCAGTCCAGGACTAGCGGTATCTGAAGAGACCCAGTACTTC.

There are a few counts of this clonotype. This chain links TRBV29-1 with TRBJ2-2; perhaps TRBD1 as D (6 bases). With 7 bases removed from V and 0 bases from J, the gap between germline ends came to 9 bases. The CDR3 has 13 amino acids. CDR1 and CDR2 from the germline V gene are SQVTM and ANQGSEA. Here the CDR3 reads CSAWTANTGELFF. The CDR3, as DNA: TGCAGCGCCTGGACAGCGAACACCGGGGAGCTGTTTTTT.

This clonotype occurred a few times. Written as DNA, the CDR3 is TGTGCCAGCAGCAAGCAGGTCCCAGATACGCAGTATTTT. It is translated as CASSKQVPDTQYF. The J gene is TRBJ2-3, the V gene TRBV27; the D is unclear. The germline gives CDR1 MNHEY, CDR2 SMNVEV (reference sequence). The CDR3 runs to 13 residues. V shed 6 bases and J shed 4 bases, with 11 bases lying between them.

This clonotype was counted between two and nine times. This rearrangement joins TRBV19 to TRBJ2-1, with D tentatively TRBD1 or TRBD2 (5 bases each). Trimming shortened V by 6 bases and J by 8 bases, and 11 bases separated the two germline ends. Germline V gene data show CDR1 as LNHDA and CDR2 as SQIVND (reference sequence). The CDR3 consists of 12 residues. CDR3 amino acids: CASRSEGHEQFF. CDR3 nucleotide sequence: TGTGCCAGTAGATCCGAGGGGCATGAGCAGTTCTTC. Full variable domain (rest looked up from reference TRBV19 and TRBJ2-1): DGGITQSPKYLFRKEGQNVTLSCEQNLNHDAMYWYRQDPGQGLRLIYYSQIVNDFQKGDIAEGYSVSREKKESFPLTVTSAQKNPTAFYLCASRSEGHEQFFGPGTRLTVL.

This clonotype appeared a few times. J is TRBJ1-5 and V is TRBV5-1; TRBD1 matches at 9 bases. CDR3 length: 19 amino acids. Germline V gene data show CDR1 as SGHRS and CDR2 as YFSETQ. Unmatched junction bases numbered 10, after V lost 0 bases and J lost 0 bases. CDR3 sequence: CASSLEPAQGADSNQPQHF. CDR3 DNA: TGCGCCAGCAGCTTGGAGCCGGCACAGGGGGCAGATAGCAATCAGCCCCAGCATTTT.

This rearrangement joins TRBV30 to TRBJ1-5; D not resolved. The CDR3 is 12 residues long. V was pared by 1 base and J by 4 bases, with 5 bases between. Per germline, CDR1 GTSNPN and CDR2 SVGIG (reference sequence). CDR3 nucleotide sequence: TGTGCCTGGAGTGCAGGAAATCAGCCCCAGCATTTT. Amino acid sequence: CAWSAGNQPQHF.

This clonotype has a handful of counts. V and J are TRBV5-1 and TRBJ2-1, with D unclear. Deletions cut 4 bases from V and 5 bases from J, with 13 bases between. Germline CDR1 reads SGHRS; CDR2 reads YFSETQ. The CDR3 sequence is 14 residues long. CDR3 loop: CASSDPAAHNEQFF. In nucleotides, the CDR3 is TGCGCCAGCAGCGACCCAGCTGCCCACAATGAGCAGTTCTTC. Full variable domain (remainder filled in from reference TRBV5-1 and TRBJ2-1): KAGVTQTPRYLIKTRGQQVTLSCSPISGHRSVSWYQQTPGQGLQFLFEYFSETQRNKGNFPGRFSGRQFSNSRSEMNVSTLELGDSALYLCASSDPAAHNEQFFGPGTRLTVL.

CDR3: CSARAPVLGSYNSPLHF. The CDR3 nucleotides are TGCAGTGCTAGAGCGCCGGTCCTGGGGTCCTATAATTCACCCCTCCACTTT. The chain uses TRBV20-1 and TRBJ1-6; unclear D gene. There are 17 residues in the CDR3. Germline V gives CDR1 DFQATT, CDR2 SNEGSKA (reference sequence). Trimming took 1 base from V and 1 from J, leaving 14 bases between them.

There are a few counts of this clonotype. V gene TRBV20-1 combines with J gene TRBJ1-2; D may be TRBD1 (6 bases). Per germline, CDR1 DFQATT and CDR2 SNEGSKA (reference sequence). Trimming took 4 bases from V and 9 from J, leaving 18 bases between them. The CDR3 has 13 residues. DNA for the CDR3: TGCAGTGCTATGAAGACAGGCTACTGGAGCTACACCTTC. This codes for CSAMKTGYWSYTF.

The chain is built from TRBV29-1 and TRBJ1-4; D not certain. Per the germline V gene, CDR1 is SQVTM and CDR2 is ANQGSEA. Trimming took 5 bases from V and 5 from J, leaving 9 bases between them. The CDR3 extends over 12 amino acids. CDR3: CSVPGRNEKLFF. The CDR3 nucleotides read TGCAGCGTTCCGGGGAGGAATGAAAAACTGTTTTTT. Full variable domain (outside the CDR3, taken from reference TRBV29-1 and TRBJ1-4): SAVISQKPSRDICQRGTSLTIQCQVDSQVTMMFWYRQQPGQSLTLIATANQGSEATYESGFVIDKFPISRPNLTFSTLTVSNMSPEDSSIYLCSVPGRNEKLFFGSGTQLSVL.

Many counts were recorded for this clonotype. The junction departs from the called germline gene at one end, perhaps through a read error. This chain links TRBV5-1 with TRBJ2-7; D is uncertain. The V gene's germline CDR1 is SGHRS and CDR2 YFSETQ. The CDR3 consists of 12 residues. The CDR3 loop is CASSLTTYEQYF. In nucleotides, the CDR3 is TGTGCCAGCAGTTTAACCACCTACGAGCAGTACTTC.

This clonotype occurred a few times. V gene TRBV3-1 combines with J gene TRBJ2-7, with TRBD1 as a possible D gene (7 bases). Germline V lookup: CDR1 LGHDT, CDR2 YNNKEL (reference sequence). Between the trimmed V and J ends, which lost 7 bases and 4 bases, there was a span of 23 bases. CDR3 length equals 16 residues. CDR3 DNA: TGTGCCAGCACCAAAGGGGCGCTACAGGGGAGGTACGAGCAGTACTTC. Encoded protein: CASTKGALQGRYEQYF.

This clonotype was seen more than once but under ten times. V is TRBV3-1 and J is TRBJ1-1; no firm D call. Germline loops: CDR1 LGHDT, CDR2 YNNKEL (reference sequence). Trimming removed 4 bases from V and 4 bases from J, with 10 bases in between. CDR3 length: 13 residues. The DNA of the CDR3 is TGTGCCAGCAGCCGCGACCCTAGCACTGAAGCTTTCTTT. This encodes CASSRDPSTEAFF.

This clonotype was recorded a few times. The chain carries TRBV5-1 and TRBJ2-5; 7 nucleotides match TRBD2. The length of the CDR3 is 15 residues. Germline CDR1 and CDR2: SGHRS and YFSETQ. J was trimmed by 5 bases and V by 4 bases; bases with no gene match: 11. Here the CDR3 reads CASSRSDGGGETQYF. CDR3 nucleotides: TGCGCCAGCAGCCGCTCGGACGGCGGGGGTGAGACCCAGTACTTC. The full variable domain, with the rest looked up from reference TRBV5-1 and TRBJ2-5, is KAGVTQTPRYLIKTRGQQVTLSCSPISGHRSVSWYQQTPGQGLQFLFEYFSETQRNKGNFPGRFSGRQFSNSRSEMNVSTLELGDSALYLCASSRSDGGGETQYFGPGTRLLVL.

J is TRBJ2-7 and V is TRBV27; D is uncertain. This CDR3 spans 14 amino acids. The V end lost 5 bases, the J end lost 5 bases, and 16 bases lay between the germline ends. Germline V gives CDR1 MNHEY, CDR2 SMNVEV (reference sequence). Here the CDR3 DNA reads TGTGCCAGCAGTCCACTCACTTTGGGCGACGAGCAGTACTTC. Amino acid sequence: CASSPLTLGDEQYF.

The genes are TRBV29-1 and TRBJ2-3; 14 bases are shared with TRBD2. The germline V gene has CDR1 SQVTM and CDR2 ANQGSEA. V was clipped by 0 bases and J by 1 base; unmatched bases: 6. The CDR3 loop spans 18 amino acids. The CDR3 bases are TGCAGCGTTGAAGAATCGGGACTAGCGGGAGCAGGCACAGATACGCAGTATTTT. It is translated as CSVEESGLAGAGTDTQYF.